The present TCR beta chain was sequenced within a study of blood T cell repertoires in COVID-19. Study-wide background: Acute-phase and convalescent COVID-19 samples originated in the United States, Italy and Spain. Nucleic acid was either cDNA or gDNA, and it came from T cells, B-cell-depleted T cells, or PBMCs.

In the original workflow: Estimates of nucleated cell counts were drawn from the amplification of reference gene primers. Generated by immunoSEQ multiplex PCR, the TCRdb table keeps only in-frame clones and is missing some. That table is the source of V, J and clone size, and D and trimming were worked out from the DNA. The sample yields around 100,000 clones, roughly 84% seen once. This clonotype originated in a man in his forties with acute or convalescent COVID-19. Sequences were obtained from peripheral blood.

The CDR3 region is CASSPTTGCNEQFF. The CDR3, as DNA: TGTGCCAGCAGTCCCACCACGGGGTGCAATGAGCAGTTCTTC. This sequence joins TRBV27 and TRBJ2-1, with D possibly being TRBD2 (5 bases). Trimming took off 5 bases at V and 6 bases at J, with 14 bases between the two ends. Germline loops: CDR1 MNHEY, CDR2 SMNVEV (reference sequence). The CDR3 contains 14 residues.